Below, 22 T cell receptor beta chains from the same sample are listed, as sequenced in a study of neoadjuvant nivolumab and ipilimumab in lung cancer (dated by TCRdb to about 2020). Libraries came from the immunoSEQ multiplex PCR assay. The table comes from immuneACCESS by way of TCRdb, which keeps in-frame sequences with V and J called. Part of the clones is missing from these tables; in studies checked, under half for an unresolved V gene and the rest for unknown reasons. The sample has about 28,000 clones on record, 83% of them singletons. The ten largest clonotypes hold roughly 5% of the sample. Reading the label with the study, this specimen's time point is: at surgical resection after neoadjuvant nivolumab +/- ipilimumab. The sample here was tumor tissue, taken after neoadjuvant nivolumab, alone or with ipilimumab, at or shortly before surgery. The receptor set was obtained from an adult with non-small cell lung cancer.

The chain couples TRBV6-5 to TRBJ2-1, with 7 bases fitting TRBD1. After removal of 2 bases from V and 2 bases from J, the junction contained 3 bases not matched to a gene. The CDR3 has 15 amino acids. Per germline, CDR1 MNHEY and CDR2 SVGAGI. This CDR3 is CASSYVGTAYNEQFF. As DNA, the CDR3 is TGTGCCAGCAGTTACGTGGGGACAGCCTACAATGAGCAGTTCTTC.

The chain couples TRBV5-5 to TRBJ2-3; either TRBD1 or TRBD2 may supply D (5 bases each). Deletions cut 4 bases from V and 2 bases from J, with 20 bases between. Germline CDR1 is SGHKS and CDR2 is YYEKEE (reference sequence). The CDR3 is made up of 17 amino acids. This CDR3 is CASSRVGLPGLTDTQYF. CDR3 in DNA: TGTGCCAGCAGCCGCGTAGGACTCCCGGGGCTCACAGATACGCAGTATTTT.

The CDR3 DNA reads as TGTGCCAGCAGCTTAGCGGGAACAGCAGAGACCCAGTACTTC. Its protein is CASSLAGTAETQYF. The J gene is TRBJ2-5, the V gene TRBV7-9; D gene unclear. The CDR3 covers 14 residues. V was cut by 0 bases and J by 4 bases, with 9 bases left in between. Germline CDR1 and CDR2: SEHNR and FQNEAQ (reference sequence).

Turning to this clone: The same CDR3 arises from other DNA sequences in this sample as well. The chain recombines TRBV11-3 with TRBJ2-3; D ambiguous. Trimming shortened V by 3 bases and J by 0 bases, and 7 bases separated the two germline ends. This CDR3 contains 14 residues. Germline V gene sequence: CDR1 SGHNT, CDR2 YENEEA. CDR3 bases: TGTGCCAGCAGCTTGACTGCTAGCACAGATACGCAGTATTTT. It translates to CASSLTASTDTQYF.

The rearrangement uses TRBV28 and TRBJ2-1; tentatively, D is TRBD1 (7 bases). In germline, CDR1 is MDHEN, CDR2 SYDVKM. This CDR3 is built from 15 residues. V gave up 10 bases and J gave up 6 bases, with 22 bases separating them. The CDR3 nucleotides are TGTGCCACTACGATAACAGGGGTGGGGGGCAATGAGCAGTTCTTC. This gives the protein CATTITGVGGNEQFF.

The chain carries TRBV11-2 and TRBJ1-3; D perhaps matches TRBD1 (5 bases). CDR3 size: 15 residues. Germline lookup yields CDR1 SGHAT and CDR2 FQNNGV. V lost 7 bases and J 4 bases, leaving 17 bases between the germline ends. This CDR3 is CASTTFGTSGNTIYF. CDR3 nucleotides: TGTGCCAGCACCACCTTCGGGACCTCAGGAAACACCATATATTTT. The full variable domain, with the rest looked up from reference TRBV11-2 and TRBJ1-3, is EAGVAQSPRYKIIEKRQSVAFWCNPISGHATLYWYQQILGQGPKLLIQFQNNGVVDDSQLPKDRFSAERLKGVDSTLKIQPAKLEDSAVYLCASTTFGTSGNTIYFGEGSWLTVV.

This clone appeared a single time. The chain uses TRBV11-3 and TRBJ1-1, with TRBD1 matching 7 bases. This CDR3 contains 14 residues. The germline V gene has CDR1 SGHNT and CDR2 YENEEA. V lost 5 bases, J lost 5 bases, and 8 bases stayed unmatched. The CDR3 nucleotides are TGTGCCAGCAGCCCAGGGGGGCGGGGGACTGAAGCTTTCTTT. This translates into CASSPGGRGTEAFF.

The V call is TRBV7-2, the J call TRBJ2-2; no firm D call. From germline, CDR1 is SGHTA and CDR2 FQGNSA. Trimming took 5 bases from V and 3 from J, leaving 10 bases between them. The CDR3 extends over 14 amino acids. The CDR3 reads CASSLAVDTGELFF. The CDR3 nucleotides are TGTGCCAGCAGCCTCGCGGTGGACACCGGGGAGCTGTTTTTT.

The chain uses TRBV9 and TRBJ2-2; 10 positions agree with TRBD2. V lost 0 bases and J lost 6; bases outside the gene matches: 2. The germline gives CDR1 SGDLS, CDR2 YYNGEE. The CDR3 consists of 15 residues. CDR3 residues: CASSVVLAGAGELFF. Here the CDR3 DNA reads TGTGCCAGCAGCGTAGTCCTAGCGGGGGCCGGGGAGCTGTTTTTT.

The chain has TRBV6-1 and TRBJ2-7; D is possibly TRBD2 (6 bases). Germline CDR1 reads MNHNS; CDR2 reads SASEGT. There are 16 residues in the CDR3. V dropped 2 bases and J dropped 6 bases, with 20 bases sitting between them. The CDR3 bases are TGTGCCAGCAGTGAATTTCGGTTTGGGGGGACTTCCGAGCAGTACTTC. It encodes CASSEFRFGGTSEQYF.

The chain has TRBV19 and TRBJ1-5, with TRBD1 identical over 7 bases. Trimming cost V 3 bases and J 11 bases; bases outside gene matches: 13. The CDR3 length is 15 residues. The germline V gene encodes CDR1 LNHDA and CDR2 SQIVND (reference sequence). The CDR3 DNA reads as TGTGCCAGTAGTATTGGACAGGCCCGGGGTAGGACCCAGCATTTT. Its protein product is CASSIGQARGRTQHF.

The rearrangement uses TRBV28 and TRBJ1-5, with D unclear. The CDR3 contains 21 residues. V was cut by 2 bases and J by 5 bases, with 31 bases left in between. CDR1 MDHEN and CDR2 SYDVKM come from the germline V gene. This chain's CDR3 is CASSLTMLLQVGFGSDQPQHF. DNA for the CDR3: TGTGCCAGCAGTTTAACTATGCTATTGCAGGTTGGGTTCGGATCGGATCAGCCCCAGCATTTT.

The gene calls are TRBV7-2 and TRBJ1-4; tentative D call: TRBD1 (5 bases). Germline assignment: CDR1 SGHTA and CDR2 FQGNSA. The CDR3 is 17 residues long. Between the trimmed V and J ends, which lost 1 base and 0 bases, there was a span of 12 bases. CDR3 protein: CASSLVGTGTTNEKLFF. CDR3 DNA: TGTGCCAGCAGCTTAGTGGGGACCGGGACAACTAATGAAAAACTGTTTTTT.

This chain links TRBV5-1 with TRBJ2-1, with 8 bases lining up with TRBD1. The CDR3 spans 14 residues. Losses at the gene ends were 4 bases for V and 8 bases for J; bases not matched to a gene: 8. Germline-derived CDR1 and CDR2 are SGHRS and YFSETQ. The DNA of the CDR3 is TGCGCCAGCAGCGCGGGGACAGGTTCCGATGAGCAGTTCTTC. It yields the protein CASSAGTGSDEQFF. The full variable domain, completed using reference TRBV5-1 and TRBJ2-1, is KAGVTQTPRYLIKTRGQQVTLSCSPISGHRSVSWYQQTPGQGLQFLFEYFSETQRNKGNFPGRFSGRQFSNSRSEMNVSTLELGDSALYLCASSAGTGSDEQFFGPGTRLTVL.

This clone appeared a few times. Because it lacks the conserved phenylalanine or tryptophan at the end, this CDR3 is likely a read error. No DNA is shown, since the ends of the CDR3 on it are uncertain; the CDR3 is the one TCRdb lists. The rearrangement joins TRBV5-1 to TRBJ1-1. Germline V gene sequence: CDR1 SGHRS, CDR2 YFSETQ. Both ends counted, the CDR3 spans 8 residues. The chain's CDR3 is CASSLDAG.

This clone was seen more than once but under ten times. The V and J genes are TRBV5-1 and TRBJ1-6; 11 bases are a match to TRBD1. This CDR3 contains 16 residues. CDR1 SGHRS and CDR2 YFSETQ come from the germline V gene. Unmatched junction bases numbered 3, after V lost 1 base and J lost 6 bases. The CDR3 DNA sequence: TGCGCCAGCAGCTTGCCCGGGACAGGGGGTAATTCACCCCTCCACTTT. This gives the protein CASSLPGTGGNSPLHF. The complete variable domain, with remaining parts taken from reference TRBV5-1 and TRBJ1-6, reads KAGVTQTPRYLIKTRGQQVTLSCSPISGHRSVSWYQQTPGQGLQFLFEYFSETQRNKGNFPGRFSGRQFSNSRSEMNVSTLELGDSALYLCASSLPGTGGNSPLHFGNGTRLTVT.

The chain couples TRBV10-3 to TRBJ1-1; D gene unclear. The CDR3 loop spans 13 amino acids. V was clipped by 6 bases and J by 3 bases, with 11 bases between them. Germline CDR1 is ENHRY and CDR2 is SYGVKD. CDR3 residues: CAIRGVRDTEAFF. CDR3 in DNA: TGTGCCATCAGAGGAGTCCGGGACACTGAAGCTTTCTTT.

The DNA of the CDR3 is TGCGCCAGCAGCCAAGATGGCTCCTGGGGCCCAGCTTTCTTT. Protein: CASSQDGSWGPAFF. The V gene is TRBV4-1, the J gene TRBJ1-1; possibly TRBD1 for D (5 bases). The CDR3 length is 14 residues. V lost 0 bases to trimming and J lost 10 bases, with 15 bases between them. Germline V gene lookup returns CDR1 MGHRA and CDR2 YSYEKL.

The rearrangement joins TRBV6-4 to TRBJ1-1, with unresolved D. CDR1 and CDR2 (germline): MRHNA, SNTAGT. V was cut by 5 bases and J by 0 bases, with 7 bases left in between. The CDR3 is 13 amino acids. The CDR3 DNA reads TGTGCCAGCAGTCTCCGTATGAACACTGAAGCTTTCTTT. It yields the protein CASSLRMNTEAFF.

A few counts support this clone. The chain combines TRBV29-1 with TRBJ1-1; the D gene is possibly TRBD1 (5 bases). Germline CDR1 is SQVTM and CDR2 is ANQGSEA. Trimming removed 6 bases from V and 1 base from J, with 12 bases in between. This CDR3 comprises 13 residues. CDR3: CSVTGTQNTEAFF. CDR3 in DNA: TGCAGCGTAACAGGTACCCAGAACACTGAAGCTTTCTTT.

V gene TRBV6-5 combines with J gene TRBJ1-2, with D possibly being TRBD1 (5 bases). The germline V gene has CDR1 MNHEY and CDR2 SVGAGI. The CDR3 is made up of 12 amino acids. V was cut by 2 bases and J by 8 bases, with 9 bases left in between. The CDR3 bases are TGTGCCAGCAGTTACGCAGGGACGGGCTACACCTTC. Residues: CASSYAGTGYTF.

The chain has TRBV4-2 and TRBJ1-4; D gene ambiguous. Germline loops: CDR1 LGHNA, CDR2 YNFKEQ. V lost 0 bases to trimming and J lost 14 bases, with 10 bases between them. The CDR3 runs 12 residues. In nucleotides, the CDR3 is TGTGCCAGCAGCCAAGATCCGCAGGTCCTGTTTTTT. Its protein product is CASSQDPQVLFF.